Listed here are 20 T cell receptor beta chains from one sample, sequenced in a study of post-analysis software for immune sequencing data. Their specific antigens are unknown. Unique molecular identifiers were built into the TCR beta cDNA libraries. TCRdb independently ran MiXCR on the PCR reads; one entry per CDR3 protein. Here the sample spans 750,000 to 950,000 distinct CDR3 sequences, about 53% being singletons. Findings of the study overall: With TRBV5-6, TRBV5-1 and TRBV20-1 included, about five TRBV segments were more frequent in patients than in controls.

The sequenced sample consisted of blood. All receptors come from a girl between 10 and 17 years old with multiple sclerosis.

The V and J genes are TRBV5-1 and TRBJ2-1; D not certain. CDR1 SGHRS and CDR2 YFSETQ come from the germline V gene. The CDR3 sequence is 14 residues long. The V end was cut by 0 bases, the J end by 4 bases, with 8 bases between. CDR3 nucleotide sequence: TGCGCCAGCAGCTTGGCCCTGGGTTACAATGAGCAGTTCTTC. This translates into CASSLALGYNEQFF.

This clonotype has just one count. J is TRBJ2-7 and V is TRBV15; tentatively, D is TRBD1 (6 bases). CDR3 length: 16 residues. The V gene's germline CDR1 is LNHNV and CDR2 YYDKDF (reference sequence). The V end lost 4 bases, the J end lost 4 bases, and 20 bases lay between the germline ends. CDR3 sequence (DNA): TGTGCCACCAGCATTAATAAGGGCAGGGGTCAGTACGAGCAGTACTTC. Amino acid sequence: CATSINKGRGQYEQYF. The complete variable domain, with remaining parts taken from reference TRBV15 and TRBJ2-7, reads DAMVIQNPRYQVTQFGKPVTLSCSQTLNHNVMYWYQQKSSQAPKLLFHYYDKDFNNEADTPDNFQSRRPNTSFCFLDIRSPGLGDTAMYLCATSINKGRGQYEQYFGPGTRLTVT.

With respect to this clonotype: A junction end diverges from the germline sequence, so it may reflect a read error. The chain recombines TRBV29-1 with TRBJ1-1, with D uncertain. The V gene's germline CDR1 is SQVTM and CDR2 ANQGSEA. The CDR3 contains 13 residues. In DNA form, the CDR3 reads TGCAACGTTGGAGAAGCGTCTAACACTGAAGCTTTCTTT. It specifies CNVGEASNTEAFF.

V is TRBV10-3 and J is TRBJ2-7; TRBD2 agrees at 10 bases. CDR1 is ENHRY, CDR2 SYGVKD, per germline. The CDR3 is 14 residues long. Trimming at V came to 6 bases and at J to 3 bases, leaving 5 bases not matched to a gene. This CDR3 reads CAIRETSGNYEQYF. CDR3 DNA: TGTGCCATCAGGGAAACTAGCGGGAACTACGAGCAGTACTTC.

This clonotype has more than one count but fewer than ten. The V gene is TRBV29-1, the J gene TRBJ2-4, with 8 positions matching TRBD1. Unmatched junction bases numbered 10, after V lost 6 bases and J lost 0 bases. Germline values: CDR1 SQVTM, CDR2 ANQGSEA. The length of the CDR3 is 16 residues. DNA of the CDR3: TGCAGCGTCCACGCCCTAGGACAGGGAGCCAAAAACATTCAGTACTTC. Encoded protein: CSVHALGQGAKNIQYF.

This clonotype was counted only a few times. The chain joins TRBV29-1 to TRBJ1-2; D possibly corresponds to TRBD1 (5 bases). This CDR3 contains 13 residues. V was pared by 1 base and J by 8 bases, with 14 bases between. Germline V gene lookup returns CDR1 SQVTM and CDR2 ANQGSEA. In DNA form, the CDR3 reads TGCAGCGTTGAAGCGGGCAGGGTAAAAGGCTACACCTTC. Translating it yields CSVEAGRVKGYTF.

In this sample, this clonotype turned up many times. The gene calls are TRBV6-4 and TRBJ2-1, with D tentatively TRBD2 (6 bases). The CDR3 is 15 amino acids. Germline V CDR1 and CDR2: MRHNA, SNTAGT. V was shortened by 2 bases and J by 4 bases, with 12 bases between the two germline ends. The CDR3 region is CASSDRGGDYNEQFF. The DNA for the CDR3 is TGTGCCAGCAGTGACAGGGGCGGGGATTACAATGAGCAGTTCTTC.

The rearrangement joins TRBV7-9 to TRBJ2-7, with 12 bases lining up with TRBD1. Germline-derived CDR1 and CDR2 are SEHNR and FQNEAQ (reference sequence). The V gene end was trimmed by 3 bases and the J gene end by 5 bases; junction bases not matched to a gene: 5. The CDR3 extends over 15 amino acids. DNA for the CDR3: TGTGCCAGCAGCTTCCGGGACAGGGGGCTCCACGAGCAGTACTTC. It is translated as CASSFRDRGLHEQYF.

The chain links TRBV11-1 to TRBJ2-3, with TRBD2 matching over 8 bases. Germline V gene sequence: CDR1 SGHAT, CDR2 FQDESV (reference sequence). There are 15 residues in the CDR3. The V gene end was trimmed by 5 bases and the J gene end by 2 bases; junction bases not matched to a gene: 6. CDR3 sequence (DNA): TGTGCCAGCAGCGACACTAGCGGAGACACAGATACGCAGTATTTT. It translates to CASSDTSGDTDTQYF. Full variable domain (outside the CDR3, taken from reference TRBV11-1 and TRBJ2-3): EAEVAQSPRYKITEKSQAVAFWCDPISGHATLYWYRQILGQGPELLVQFQDESVVDDSQLPKDRFSAERLKGVDSTLKIQPAELGDSAMYLCASSDTSGDTDTQYFGPGTRLTVL.

This chain links TRBV10-3 with TRBJ2-6; D gene ambiguous. Trimming stripped 6 bases from V and 0 bases from J, with 15 bases between. The CDR3 covers 17 residues. The germline gives CDR1 ENHRY, CDR2 SYGVKD. The CDR3 bases are TGTGCCATCAGGCGGACCCGACGGAGCTCTGGGGCCAACGTCCTGACTTTC. Protein sequence: CAIRRTRRSSGANVLTF.

The chain couples TRBV20-1 to TRBJ1-2; 9 bases align to TRBD1. The CDR3 is 15 residues long. Germline CDR1 and CDR2: DFQATT and SNEGSKA (reference sequence). V shed 0 bases and J 4 bases; nucleotides not matched to a gene: 6. The CDR3 bases are TGCAGTGCTAGAGATTTGGACAGGGGTGCCTATGGCTACACCTTC. The encoded protein is CSARDLDRGAYGYTF.

The chain recombines TRBV10-3 with TRBJ2-3, with D unclear. Per the germline V gene, CDR1 is ENHRY and CDR2 is SYGVKD. The CDR3 extends over 13 amino acids. The V end was cut by 0 bases, the J end by 5 bases, with 6 bases between. This chain's CDR3 is CAISESGRDTQYF. DNA of the CDR3: TGTGCCATCAGTGAGTCGGGCCGAGATACGCAGTATTTT.

This clonotype occurred a few times. The chain is built from TRBV14 and TRBJ2-3; the match to TRBD2 covers 11 bases. Germline CDR1 and CDR2: SGHDN and FVKESK. Trimming took 1 base from V and 2 from J; bases not matched to a gene: 2. The CDR3 has 16 amino acids. The CDR3 region has the DNA TGTGCCAGCAGCCAAGGACTAGCGGGAATCACAGATACGCAGTATTTT. This codes for CASSQGLAGITDTQYF.

The rearrangement joins TRBV15 to TRBJ2-3; D is possibly TRBD1 (5 bases). Germline V gives CDR1 LNHNV, CDR2 YYDKDF (reference sequence). Between the trimmed V and J ends, which lost 1 base and 0 bases, there was a span of 11 bases. The CDR3 totals 16 residues. This chain's CDR3 is CATSRGMTASTDTQYF. For the CDR3, the DNA is TGTGCCACCAGCAGAGGAATGACAGCGAGCACAGATACGCAGTATTTT.

The V call is TRBV10-3, the J call TRBJ2-7; 12 bases fit TRBD2. The J call may not be correct, given that the DNA end is closer to TRBJ2-5. From germline, CDR1 is ENHRY and CDR2 SYGVKD. CDR3 length: 17 amino acids. The CDR3 reads CAISERLAGVGEETQYF. The CDR3 coding sequence is TGTGCCATCAGTGAGCGACTAGCGGGAGTGGGAGAAGAGACCCAGTACTTC.

This clonotype was seen just once. The rearrangement joins TRBV15 to TRBJ2-1, with 12 bases identical to TRBD2. With V trimmed by 0 bases and J by 6 bases, 6 bases remained unmatched. Germline assignment: CDR1 LNHNV and CDR2 YYDKDF (reference sequence). CDR3 size: 17 residues. CDR3 nucleotides: TGTGCCACCAGCAGAGAAGCGCCTAGCGGGAGGGCCAATGAGCAGTTCTTC. Translating it yields CATSREAPSGRANEQFF.

This clonotype was counted only a few times. V gene TRBV6-1 combines with J gene TRBJ2-3, with D perhaps matching TRBD1 (6 bases). With 5 bases removed from V and 5 bases from J, the gap between germline ends came to 11 bases. The germline V gene encodes CDR1 MNHNS and CDR2 SASEGT. The CDR3 has 13 amino acids. CDR3 sequence (DNA): TGTGCCAGCAGTCTTACAGGGAGAGATACGCAGTATTTT. It is translated as CASSLTGRDTQYF.

In DNA form, the CDR3 reads TGTGCCAGCAGCCCCTTGGGGTTGAGGTCCACAGATACGCAGTATTTT. Protein sequence: CASSPLGLRSTDTQYF. This rearrangement joins TRBV28 to TRBJ2-3; D call uncertain. This CDR3 is built from 16 residues. In germline, CDR1 is MDHEN, CDR2 SYDVKM. The V end lost 6 bases, the J end lost 2 bases, and 18 bases lay between the germline ends.

This clonotype showed up just a few times. The rearrangement links TRBV7-8 to TRBJ2-1; the D call may be TRBD1 or TRBD2 (6 bases each). CDR3 length: 16 amino acids. Germline V gene data show CDR1 as SGHVS and CDR2 as FQNEAQ. The V and J ends lost 5 bases and 3 bases respectively, with 17 bases between them. The CDR3 DNA follows: TGTGCCAGCAGCCTGGAGGGGACAAGAATCTACAATGAGCAGTTCTTC. Its protein is CASSLEGTRIYNEQFF. Complete variable domain (other parts from reference TRBV7-8 and TRBJ2-1): GAGVSQSPRYKVAKRGQDVALRCDPISGHVSLFWYQQALGQGPEFLTYFQNEAQLDKSGLPSDRFFAERPEGSVSTLKIQRTQQEDSAVYLCASSLEGTRIYNEQFFGPGTRLTVL.

The chain recombines TRBV12-3 or TRBV12-4 with TRBJ2-5; D gene ambiguous. This CDR3 contains 14 residues. Deletions cut 2 bases from V and 11 bases from J, with 18 bases between. CDR3 protein: CASSLRRTNYKQYF. In nucleotides, the CDR3 is TGTGCCAGCAGTTTACGCAGGACCAACTACAAGCAGTACTTC.